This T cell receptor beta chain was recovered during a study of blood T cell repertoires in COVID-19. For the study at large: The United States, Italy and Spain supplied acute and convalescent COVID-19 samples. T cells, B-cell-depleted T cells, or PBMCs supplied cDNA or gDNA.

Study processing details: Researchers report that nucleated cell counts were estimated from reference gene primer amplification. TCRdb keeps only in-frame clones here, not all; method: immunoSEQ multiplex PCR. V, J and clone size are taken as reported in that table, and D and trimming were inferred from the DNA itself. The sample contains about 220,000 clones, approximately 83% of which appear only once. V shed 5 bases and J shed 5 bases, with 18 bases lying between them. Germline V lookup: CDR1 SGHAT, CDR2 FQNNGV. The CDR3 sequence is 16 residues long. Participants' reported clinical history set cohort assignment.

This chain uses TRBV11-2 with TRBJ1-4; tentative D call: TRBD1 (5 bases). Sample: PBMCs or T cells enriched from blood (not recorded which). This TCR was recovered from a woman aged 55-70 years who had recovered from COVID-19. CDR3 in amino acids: CASSHRQRPRNEKLFF. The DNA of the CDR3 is TGTGCCAGCAGCCATCGACAGCGACCCCGCAATGAAAAACTGTTTTTT.